This T cell receptor (beta chain) was sequenced during a study of cytomegalovirus exposure and HLA in healthy donors. For the study at large: In terms of ancestry, the Caucasian-associated cluster contained roughly four fifths of the roughly 400 genotyped donors.

Per germline, CDR1 MNHNS and CDR2 SASEGT. The length of the CDR3 is 14 residues. PCR involved 60 Vbeta and 13 Jbeta primers. The method was immunoSEQ multiplex PCR; TCRdb's version includes in-frame clones alone and lacks a portion of them. The sample lists approximately 170,000 clones, roughly 70% occurring once. Each of the donors was a healthy bone marrow donor. Study-wide findings and caveats: The study designated 164 TCR beta chains cytomegalovirus-associated. Some V segments, TRBV6-2 and TRBV6-3 among them, were indistinguishable and were therefore excluded.

This clone was observed once. Its antigen remains unknown. An end of the junction does not agree with germline; a read error may underlie this. This chain joins TRBV6-1 and TRBJ1-2; 9 positions agree with TRBD1. This TCR derives from a woman aged 40 to 50 in good health and CMV-seropositive. Sequences were obtained from PBMCs. CDR3 loop: CASSVRGTGLGYPF. The CDR3 DNA is TGTGCCAGCAGTGTGCGAGGGACAGGGCTTGGCTACCCCTTC.